This T cell receptor (beta chain) was found in a study of liver allograft versus peripheral blood T cells. The wider study: Repertoires of T cell receptors in transplanted livers were compared with recipients' peripheral blood repertoires. Regarding the study as a whole: Within liver allografts, T cell receptor repertoires were reportedly different from those in peripheral blood.

TCRdb itself ran the reads through MiXCR, one entry per CDR3 protein. The sample has more than 10,000 distinct CDR3 sequences, under 30% seen once. This clonotype was counted a few times. As yet, its antigen is unknown. The receptor's source is a human patient who had a liver transplant. Some T cells here may be from the graft donor.

CDR3 region: CSASRTFRANTGELFF. The CDR3 DNA follows: TGCAGTGCATCCCGGACATTCAGGGCGAACACCGGGGAGCTGTTTTTT. This sequence joins TRBV20-1 and TRBJ2-2, with D maybe TRBD1 (5 bases). This CDR3 is 16 amino acids long. Per germline, CDR1 DFQATT and CDR2 SNEGSKA (reference sequence). V lost 6 bases and J lost 0, with 17 bases in between.